The 8 T cell receptor beta chains reported below all come from one sample, sequenced in a study of shared clonotypes between healthy human individuals. TCRdb's table, derived via immunoSEQ multiplex PCR, lists solely in-frame clones and lacks some. Among a few hundred thousand clones listed, roughly 85% were seen once. What was sequenced was PBMCs. The receptors were sampled from a woman aged 40 to 49 in good health. Some clones in this sample may be carry-over from other donors' samples.

V gene TRBV2 combines with J gene TRBJ2-1; D unresolved. In germline, CDR1 is SNHLY, CDR2 FYNNEI. This CDR3 is built from 16 residues. V lost 1 base, J lost 2 bases, and 12 bases lay in between. CDR3 amino acids: CASSEVRAGTYNEQFF. CDR3 DNA: TGTGCCAGCAGTGAAGTTAGGGCAGGTACCTACAATGAGCAGTTCTTC.

This clone was observed a single time. This chain joins TRBV18 and TRBJ2-3; D unresolved. The CDR3 has 16 residues. The germline CDR1 and CDR2 sequences are KGHSH and LQKENI. V was trimmed by 0 bases and J by 1 base, leaving 11 bases between them. The CDR3 DNA is TGTGCCAGCTCACCACCGGGCAGATTAGGCACAGATACGCAGTATTTT. Translated: CASSPPGRLGTDTQYF.

This chain connects TRBV5-6 to TRBJ2-7; D might be TRBD2 (5 bases). V gave up 4 bases and J gave up 2 bases, with 16 bases separating them. The CDR3 spans 15 residues. CDR1 is SGHDT, CDR2 YYEEEE, per germline. CDR3 region: CASSRTRTEPYEQYF. CDR3 sequence (DNA): TGTGCCAGCAGCCGAACTAGGACGGAACCCTACGAGCAGTACTTC.

V and J are TRBV28 and TRBJ2-2; 13 bases agree with TRBD2. The CDR3 covers 18 residues. The germline V gene has CDR1 MDHEN and CDR2 SYDVKM. V gave up 10 bases and J gave up 6 bases; unmatched junction bases: 17. The CDR3 loop reads CATTELAGGPIFSGELFF. The CDR3 region has the DNA TGTGCCACCACAGAACTAGCGGGAGGGCCGATTTTTTCCGGGGAGCTGTTTTTT.

This chain connects TRBV15 to TRBJ2-1; 8 nucleotides agree with TRBD2. CDR3 length: 16 amino acids. The ends lost 6 bases at V and 2 bases at J; junction bases unmatched: 9. Germline CDR1 and CDR2: LNHNV and YYDKDF (reference sequence). The CDR3 region is CATRSERERAYNEQFF. DNA of the CDR3: TGTGCCACCAGATCGGAGCGGGAGCGCGCCTACAATGAGCAGTTCTTC.

This chain connects TRBV9 to TRBJ2-2; TRBD1 agrees at 8 bases. This CDR3 contains 15 residues. V shed 3 bases, J shed 4 bases, and the junction held 5 bases outside the gene matches. Germline V gene lookup returns CDR1 SGDLS and CDR2 YYNGEE. The CDR3 DNA reads as TGTGCCAGCAGCGAGAGGACAGGGATCACCGGGGAGCTGTTTTTT. Translating gives CASSERTGITGELFF.

The chain links TRBV7-2 to TRBJ2-2, with 8 nucleotides matching TRBD2. Germline values: CDR1 SGHTA, CDR2 FQGNSA. The CDR3 is 16 amino acids. J was trimmed by 5 bases and V by 5 bases; bases with no gene match: 10. The CDR3 DNA is TGTGCCAGCAGCCGAGTACTAGCGGAGGGGACCGGGGAGCTGTTTTTT. This gives the protein CASSRVLAEGTGELFF.

To note about this clone: The same CDR3 can be traced to other DNA sequences in this sample. The rearrangement uses TRBV5-1 and TRBJ2-5; possible D gene TRBD2, 6 bases. The CDR3 has 14 residues. The V and J ends lost 1 base and 5 bases respectively, with 12 bases between them. CDR1 SGHRS and CDR2 YFSETQ come from the germline V gene. The CDR3 reads CASSLTGGEETQYF. For the CDR3, the DNA is TGCGCCAGCAGCTTGACCGGAGGGGAGGAGACCCAGTACTTC.